This T cell receptor beta chain was recorded in a study of T cell clonotyping in hematopoietic cell transplantation. Turning to this clone: As yet, its antigen is unknown.

Overall study results and limits: At the given depth, recipient repertoires were over 95% de novo clonotypes. After transplant, recipient diversity fell while pathologically expanded clonotypes grew through day 180.

The CDR3 contains 15 residues. CDR1 and CDR2 (germline): MDHEN, SYDVKM. V gave up 6 bases and J gave up 4 bases; unmatched junction bases: 6. Specified time point: recipient sample about 28 days before transplant, after cytoreduction. Blood collection times were about day -28 and days 30, 100, 180 posttransplant. TCRdb's copy holds only in-frame clones and misses some; the assay was immunoSEQ multiplex PCR. This repertoire shows approximately 25,000 clones, 65% to 90% found once; its top ten account for approximately 24%. This specimen was peripheral blood mononuclear cells, taken before stem cell transplant. This chain links TRBV28 with TRBJ2-6, with TRBD1 matching over 7 bases. The receptor's source is a woman aged 55 to 70 with acute myeloid leukemia. Some clones in this sample may be carry-over from other donors' samples. The CDR3 coding sequence is TGTGCCAGCAGGCCAACAGGGGTAGGGGCCAACGTCCTGACTTTC. Translation gives CASRPTGVGANVLTF.